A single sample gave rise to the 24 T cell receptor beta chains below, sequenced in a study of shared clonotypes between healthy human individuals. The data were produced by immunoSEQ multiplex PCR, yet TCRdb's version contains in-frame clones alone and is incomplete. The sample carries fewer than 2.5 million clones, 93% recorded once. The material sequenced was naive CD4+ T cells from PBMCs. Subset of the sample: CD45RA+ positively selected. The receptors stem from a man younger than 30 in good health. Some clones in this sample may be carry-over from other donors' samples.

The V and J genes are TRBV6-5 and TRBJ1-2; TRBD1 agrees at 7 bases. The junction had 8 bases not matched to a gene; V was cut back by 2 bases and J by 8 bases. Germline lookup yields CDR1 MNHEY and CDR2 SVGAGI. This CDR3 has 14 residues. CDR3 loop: CASSYHTGEGGYTF. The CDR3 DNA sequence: TGTGCCAGCAGTTACCATACAGGGGAAGGCGGCTACACCTTC.

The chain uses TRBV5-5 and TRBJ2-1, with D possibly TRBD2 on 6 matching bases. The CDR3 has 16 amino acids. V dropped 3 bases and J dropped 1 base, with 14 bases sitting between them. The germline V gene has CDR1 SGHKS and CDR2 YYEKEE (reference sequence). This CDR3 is CASSSFHSGSYNEQFF. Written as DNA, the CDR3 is TGTGCCAGCAGCTCTTTTCATAGCGGTTCCTACAATGAGCAGTTCTTC.

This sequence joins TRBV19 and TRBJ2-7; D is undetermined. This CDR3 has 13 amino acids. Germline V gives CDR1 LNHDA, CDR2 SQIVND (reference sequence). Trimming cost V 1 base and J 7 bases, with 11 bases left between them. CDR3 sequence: CASSIVRLGEQYF. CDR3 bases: TGTGCCAGTAGTATAGTCCGTCTAGGTGAGCAGTACTTC.

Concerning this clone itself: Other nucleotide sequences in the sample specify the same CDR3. The CDR3 bases are TGCAGCGCTAGGACAGGGGGCACTGAAGCTTTCTTT. Translation gives CSARTGGTEAFF. The V gene is TRBV29-1, the J gene TRBJ1-1; 10 bases agree with TRBD1. The ends lost 7 bases at V and 4 bases at J; junction bases unmatched: 3. Germline V gives CDR1 SQVTM, CDR2 ANQGSEA. The CDR3 is made up of 12 amino acids.

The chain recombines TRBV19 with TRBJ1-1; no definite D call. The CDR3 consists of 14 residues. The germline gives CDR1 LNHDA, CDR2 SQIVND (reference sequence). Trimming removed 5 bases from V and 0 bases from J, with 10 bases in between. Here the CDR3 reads CASSQRALNTEAFF. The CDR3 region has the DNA TGTGCCAGTAGTCAGCGGGCCCTGAACACTGAAGCTTTCTTT. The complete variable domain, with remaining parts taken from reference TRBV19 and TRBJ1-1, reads DGGITQSPKYLFRKEGQNVTLSCEQNLNHDAMYWYRQDPGQGLRLIYYSQIVNDFQKGDIAEGYSVSREKKESFPLTVTSAQKNPTAFYLCASSQRALNTEAFFGQGTRLTVV.

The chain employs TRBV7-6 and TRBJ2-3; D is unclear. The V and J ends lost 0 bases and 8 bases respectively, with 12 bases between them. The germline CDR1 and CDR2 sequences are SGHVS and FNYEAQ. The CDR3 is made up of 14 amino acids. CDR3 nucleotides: TGTGCCAGCAGCTTAGCGTTGGCCTCAACTACGCAGTATTTT. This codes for CASSLALASTTQYF.

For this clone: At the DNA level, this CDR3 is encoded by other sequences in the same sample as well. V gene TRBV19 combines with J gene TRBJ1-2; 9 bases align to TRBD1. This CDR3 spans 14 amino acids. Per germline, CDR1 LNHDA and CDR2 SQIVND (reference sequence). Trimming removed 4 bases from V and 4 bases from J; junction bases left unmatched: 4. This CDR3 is CASSKQGAVYGYTF. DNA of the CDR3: TGTGCCAGTAGTAAACAGGGGGCTGTCTATGGCTACACCTTC.

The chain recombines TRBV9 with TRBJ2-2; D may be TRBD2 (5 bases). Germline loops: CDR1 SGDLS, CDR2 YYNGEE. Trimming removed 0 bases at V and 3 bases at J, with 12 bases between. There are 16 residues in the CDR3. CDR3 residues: CASSVVGVRDTGELFF. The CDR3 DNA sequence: TGTGCCAGCAGCGTAGTGGGTGTGCGGGACACCGGGGAGCTGTTTTTT. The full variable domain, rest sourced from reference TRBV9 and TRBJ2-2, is DSGVTQTPKHLITATGQRVTLRCSPRSGDLSVYWYQQSLDQGLQFLIQYYNGEERAKGNILERFSAQQFPDLHSELNLSSLELGDSALYFCASSVVGVRDTGELFFGEGSRLTVL.

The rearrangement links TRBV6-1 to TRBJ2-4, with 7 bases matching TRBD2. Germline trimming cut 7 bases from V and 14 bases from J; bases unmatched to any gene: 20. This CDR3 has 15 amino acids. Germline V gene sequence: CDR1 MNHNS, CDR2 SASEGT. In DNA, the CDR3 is TGTGCCAGCAAGAGGGAGGGAGGGGCCGTAGCACGGAAGTACTTC. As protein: CASKREGGAVARKYF.

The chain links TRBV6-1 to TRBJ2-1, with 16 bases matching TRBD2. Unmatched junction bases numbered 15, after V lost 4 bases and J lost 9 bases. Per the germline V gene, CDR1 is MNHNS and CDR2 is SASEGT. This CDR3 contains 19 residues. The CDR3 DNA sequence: TGTGCCAGCAGTGGCCCTTTATTGGGGACTAGCGGGAGGGCCTCTGAGCAGTTCTTC. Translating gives CASSGPLLGTSGRASEQFF.

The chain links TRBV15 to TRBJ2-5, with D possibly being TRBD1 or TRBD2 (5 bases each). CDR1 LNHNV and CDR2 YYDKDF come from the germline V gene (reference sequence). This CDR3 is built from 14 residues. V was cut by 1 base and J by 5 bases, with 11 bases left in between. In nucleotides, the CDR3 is TGTGCCACCAGCAGAGTCATTGGGGGTGAGACCCAGTACTTC. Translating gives CATSRVIGGETQYF.

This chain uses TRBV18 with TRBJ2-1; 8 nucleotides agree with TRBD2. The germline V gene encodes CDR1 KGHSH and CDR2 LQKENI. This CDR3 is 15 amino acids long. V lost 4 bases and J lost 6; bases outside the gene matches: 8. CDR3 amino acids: CASSLLASGFNEQFF. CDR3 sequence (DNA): TGTGCCAGCTCACTGTTAGCTAGCGGGTTCAATGAGCAGTTCTTC.

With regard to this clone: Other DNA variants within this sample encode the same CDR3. As DNA, the CDR3 is TGTGCCAGCAGCCAAGCTAGGGATACGCAGTATTTT. This gives the protein CASSQARDTQYF. The chain uses TRBV14 and TRBJ2-3; D unresolved. Germline CDR1 is SGHDN and CDR2 is FVKESK. The V end was cut by 1 base, the J end by 6 bases, with 5 bases between. The CDR3 is 12 amino acids.

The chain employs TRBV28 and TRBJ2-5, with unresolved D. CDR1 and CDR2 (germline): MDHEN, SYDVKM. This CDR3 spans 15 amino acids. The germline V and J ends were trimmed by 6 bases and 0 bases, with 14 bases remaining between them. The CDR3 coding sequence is TGTGCCAGCAGAGAGATGCCAGGAGACCAAGAGACCCAGTACTTC. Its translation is CASREMPGDQETQYF.

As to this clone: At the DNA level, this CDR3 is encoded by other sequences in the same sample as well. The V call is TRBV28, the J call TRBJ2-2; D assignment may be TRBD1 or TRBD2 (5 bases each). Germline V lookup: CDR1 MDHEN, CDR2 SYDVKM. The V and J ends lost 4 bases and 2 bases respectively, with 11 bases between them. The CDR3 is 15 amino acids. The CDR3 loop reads CASSSEGTNTGELFF. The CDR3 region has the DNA TGTGCCAGCAGTTCAGAGGGGACCAACACCGGGGAGCTGTTTTTT.

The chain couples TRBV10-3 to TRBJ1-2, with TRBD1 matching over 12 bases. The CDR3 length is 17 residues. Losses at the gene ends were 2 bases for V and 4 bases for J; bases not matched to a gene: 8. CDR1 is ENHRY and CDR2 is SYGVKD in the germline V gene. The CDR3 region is CAISEVGTGGLGYGYTF. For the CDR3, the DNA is TGTGCCATCAGTGAGGTCGGGACAGGGGGCCTCGGCTATGGCTACACCTTC.

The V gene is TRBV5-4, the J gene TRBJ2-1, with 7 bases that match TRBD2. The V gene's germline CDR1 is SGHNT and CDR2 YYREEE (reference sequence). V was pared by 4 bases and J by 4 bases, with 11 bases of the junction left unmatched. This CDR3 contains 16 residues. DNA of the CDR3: TGTGCCAGCAGCGGGGGGGGACTCACCTCATACAATGAGCAGTTCTTC. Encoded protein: CASSGGGLTSYNEQFF.

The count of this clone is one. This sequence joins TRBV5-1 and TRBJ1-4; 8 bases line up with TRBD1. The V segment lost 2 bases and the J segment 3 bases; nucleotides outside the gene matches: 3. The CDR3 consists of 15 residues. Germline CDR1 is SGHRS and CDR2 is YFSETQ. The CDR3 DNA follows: TGCGCCAGCAGCTTCGACAGGGGTGCTAATGAAAAACTGTTTTTT. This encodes CASSFDRGANEKLFF.

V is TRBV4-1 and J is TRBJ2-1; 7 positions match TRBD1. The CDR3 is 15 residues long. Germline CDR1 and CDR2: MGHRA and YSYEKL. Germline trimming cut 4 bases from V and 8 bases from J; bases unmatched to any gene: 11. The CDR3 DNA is TGCGCCAGCAGCCGACTCAACAGGGGCGTCTATGAGCAGTTCTTC. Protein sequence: CASSRLNRGVYEQFF.

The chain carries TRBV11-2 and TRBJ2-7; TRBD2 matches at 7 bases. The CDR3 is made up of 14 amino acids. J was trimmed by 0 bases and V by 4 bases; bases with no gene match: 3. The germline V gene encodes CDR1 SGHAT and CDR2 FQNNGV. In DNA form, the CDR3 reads TGTGCCAGCAGCTGGACTAGGCCCTCCTACGAGCAGTACTTC. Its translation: CASSWTRPSYEQYF.

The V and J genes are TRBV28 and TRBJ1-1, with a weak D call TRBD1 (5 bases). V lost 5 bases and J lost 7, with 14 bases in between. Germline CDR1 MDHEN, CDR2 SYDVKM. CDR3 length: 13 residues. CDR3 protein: CASSPRDRLEAFF. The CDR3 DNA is TGTGCCAGCAGTCCCCGGGACCGACTTGAAGCTTTCTTT.

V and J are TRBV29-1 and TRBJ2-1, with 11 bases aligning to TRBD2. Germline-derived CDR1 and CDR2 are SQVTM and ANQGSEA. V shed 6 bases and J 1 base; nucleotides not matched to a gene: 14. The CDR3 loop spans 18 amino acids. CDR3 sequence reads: CSVVGLAGGLSSYNEQFF. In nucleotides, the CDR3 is TGCAGCGTCGTTGGACTAGCGGGTGGCTTGAGTTCCTACAATGAGCAGTTCTTC.

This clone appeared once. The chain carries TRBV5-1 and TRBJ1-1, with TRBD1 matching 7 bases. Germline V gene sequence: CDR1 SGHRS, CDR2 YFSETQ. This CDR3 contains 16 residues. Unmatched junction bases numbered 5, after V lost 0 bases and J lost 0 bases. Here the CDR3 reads CASSLAADRVNTEAFF. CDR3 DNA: TGCGCCAGCAGCTTGGCAGCCGACAGGGTGAACACTGAAGCTTTCTTT.

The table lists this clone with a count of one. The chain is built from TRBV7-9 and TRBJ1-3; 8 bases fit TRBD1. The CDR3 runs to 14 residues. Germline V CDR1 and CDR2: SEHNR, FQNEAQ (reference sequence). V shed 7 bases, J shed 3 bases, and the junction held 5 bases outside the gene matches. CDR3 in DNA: TGTGCCAGCACCCCAGGGGGCGTTGGAAACACCATATATTTT. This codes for CASTPGGVGNTIYF.